Listed below are T cell receptor beta chains from one sample, sequenced in a study of T-cell reconstitution after alpha-beta-depleted transplantation in children. TCRdb re-derived calls from the PCR reads in MiXCR, one entry per CDR3 protein. The table lists 450,000 to 700,000 distinct CDR3 sequences, roughly 27% of them singletons, with approximately 33% in the top ten. The material sequenced was PBMCs, taken before TCRalphabeta/CD19-depleted stem cell transplant. Receptors were obtained from a boy under two years old with Wiskott-Aldrich syndrome, due to receive a stem cell transplant. The CDR3 runs from the conserved cysteine through the conserved F or W. Each record gives: CDR3 DNA, CDR3 protein, V gene, D gene, J gene, clone size, CDR3 length. A D gene is named only where the DNA matches it firmly. The size field is filled for only some rows; it gives once, few, many or a size class.

TGTGCCACCAGCAATGGGCACGGGGAAACGATCGCCGGGGAGCTGTTTTTT	CATSNGHGETIAGELFF	TRBV15	NA	TRBJ2-2	NA	17
TGTGCCAGCAGTTTCATTTCAGGGGAGTTGAATCAGCCCCAGCATTTT	CASSFISGELNQPQHF	TRBV28	NA	TRBJ1-5	NA	16
TGCAGTGCTAGAGATTTCGACAATCAGCCCCAGCATTTT	CSARDFDNQPQHF	TRBV20-1	NA	TRBJ1-5	NA	13
TGTGCCAGCAGCGCCAAGAGGCACGAGCAGTACTTC	CASSAKRHEQYF	TRBV28	NA	TRBJ2-7	NA	12
TGTGCCAGCTCACCAACCGGGACATTCTACGAGCAGTACTTC	CASSPTGTFYEQYF	TRBV18	NA	TRBJ2-7	few	14
TGCAGCGTTGGGGTGGAAAGGGGGCTCGGCTACACCTTC	CSVGVERGLGYTF	TRBV29-1	TRBD1	TRBJ1-2	few	13
TGTGCCAGCAGTTATGGGCTAGCGGGACCTACGCAGTATTTT	CASSYGLAGPTQYF	TRBV27	TRBD2	TRBJ2-3	NA	14
TGCGCCAGCAGGAAAACAATGAACACCGGGGAGCTGTTTTTT	CASRKTMNTGELFF	TRBV5-1	NA	TRBJ2-2	NA	14
TGCAGCATACGATCGGCCTACGAGCAGTACTTC	CSIRSAYEQYF	TRBV29-1	NA	TRBJ2-7	few	11
TGCAGCGTTGGGGACGGACAGCCCCAGCATTTT	CSVGDGQPQHF	TRBV29-1	NA	TRBJ1-5	few	11
TGTGCCAGCAGGGAGAATGCAGATACGCAGTATTTT	CASRENADTQYF	TRBV2	NA	TRBJ2-3	NA	12
TGCAGTGCCCATCGGACTAGCTCACCCTACGAGCAGTACTTC	CSAHRTSSPYEQYF	TRBV20-1	TRBD2	TRBJ2-7	few	14
TGCGCCAACGGACAGGGGAGGAATGAGACCCAGTACTTC	CANGQGRNETQYF	TRBV5-1	TRBD1	TRBJ2-5	few	13
TGTGCCAGCAGCAAGACAGGGGGCTTCGAGACCCAGTACTTC	CASSKTGGFETQYF	TRBV5-6	TRBD1	TRBJ2-5	few	14
TGCAGTGCGAGAGGTAATAGCGGGACCTACGAGCAGTACTTC	CSARGNSGTYEQYF	TRBV20-1	TRBD2	TRBJ2-7	NA	14
TGTGCCAGCAGTTCCCTTCAACAGGGGAACTATGGCTACACCTTC	CASSSLQQGNYGYTF	TRBV27	TRBD1	TRBJ1-2	few	15
TGTGCCAGCAGTTACGTCGGATATAAAATCTACGAGCAGTACTTC	CASSYVGYKIYEQYF	TRBV6-2/TRBV6-3	NA	TRBJ2-7	NA	15
TGTGCCAGCAGCCTCGGACTGATTAGCAATCAGCCCCAGCATTTT	CASSLGLISNQPQHF	TRBV12-3/TRBV12-4	NA	TRBJ1-5	few	15
TGTGCCAGCAGTCCTGGACTAGCGGGCTCCTACGAGCAGTACTTC	CASSPGLAGSYEQYF	TRBV12-3/TRBV12-4	TRBD2	TRBJ2-7	many	15
TGCGCCAGCAGCTTCGGACCGGGAAATTCACCCCTCCACTTT	CASSFGPGNSPLHF	TRBV5-1	NA	TRBJ1-6	NA	14
TGTGCCAGCAGGAACGGGCTACTAACGCGGGGCACAGATACGCAGTATTTT	CASRNGLLTRGTDTQYF	TRBV6-1	NA	TRBJ2-3	NA	17
TGCAGTGCTGGACTAGCGAGTTCAGATACGCAGTATTTT	CSAGLASSDTQYF	TRBV20-1	TRBD2	TRBJ2-3	NA	13
TGCAGTGCTAGACTCCCGGGTAGCTCCTACAATGAGCAGTTCTTC	CSARLPGSSYNEQFF	TRBV20-1	NA	TRBJ2-1	NA	15
TGCGCCAGCAGCTCATACCGGGGGGTAAGCGAGCAGTTCTTC	CASSSYRGVSEQFF	TRBV5-1	TRBD2	TRBJ2-1	NA	14
TGCAGTGCTCTAAGTTGGATCGGGAGCGCCTACAATGAGCAGTTCTTC	CSALSWIGSAYNEQFF	TRBV20-1	NA	TRBJ2-1	few	16
TGCGCCAGCAGCTTGGACCCGACGCCCTGGGGGACCCAGTACTTC	CASSLDPTPWGTQYF	TRBV5-1	NA	TRBJ2-5	few	15
TGTGCCAGCAGCTTTGGAAGCGGAGCGGGGGCCCGAACGCAGTATTTT	CASSFGSGAGARTQYF	TRBV5-5	TRBD2	TRBJ2-3	NA	16
TGTGCCAGCAGCTCCCAGGGGAAACGATGGATGAACACTGAAGCTTTCTTT	CASSSQGKRWMNTEAFF	TRBV7-8	NA	TRBJ1-1	NA	17
TGCAGTGCTAGAATGCGATCGAACACTGAAGCTTTCTTT	CSARMRSNTEAFF	TRBV20-1	NA	TRBJ1-1	NA	13
TGCAGTGCTAGAGCCGGGACAGGGTGGACTGAAGCTTTCTTT	CSARAGTGWTEAFF	TRBV20-1	TRBD1	TRBJ1-1	NA	14
TGTGCCAGCAGCCTACAACTAGGGCAAGAGACCCAGTACTTC	CASSLQLGQETQYF	TRBV5-5	NA	TRBJ2-5	few	14
TGCGCCAGCAGCCACGGGACTAGCGGGAGTTTGGAGACCCAGTACTTC	CASSHGTSGSLETQYF	TRBV5-1	TRBD2	TRBJ2-5	NA	16